The clone carrying this T cell receptor beta chain has only a few counts. These data belong to a study of blood T cell repertoires in COVID-19. Looking at the study overall: Sample material is recorded as cDNA or gDNA derived from T cells, B-cell-depleted T cells, or PBMCs.

The germline gives CDR1 SGHNT, CDR2 YYREEE (reference sequence). V dropped 0 bases and J dropped 5 bases, with 11 bases sitting between them. There are 14 residues in the CDR3. Assay: immunoSEQ multiplex PCR; the TCRdb copy retains only in-frame clones and omits some. Of approximately 190,000 clones listed, roughly 87% are singletons. The TCR originated in a man between 60 and 75 years old with active or convalescent COVID-19. The material sequenced was peripheral blood. This chain joins TRBV5-4 and TRBJ2-5, with D possibly matching TRBD2 (6 bases). The CDR3 DNA is TGTGCCAGCAGCTTGGAAGCGGGTCGGGAGACCCAGTACTTC. This codes for CASSLEAGRETQYF.